The source of this T cell receptor beta chain is a study of blood T cell repertoires in COVID-19. Study as a whole: Acute and convalescent COVID-19 specimens originated in the United States, Italy and Spain. Nucleic acid was either cDNA or gDNA, and it came from T cells, B-cell-depleted T cells, or PBMCs.

As originally analysed: The assay estimated nucleated cells by amplifying reference gene primers. Some clones are missing from TCRdb's copy, which holds only in-frame ones; the method was immunoSEQ multiplex PCR. That table furnishes V, J and clone size, whereas the DNA furnished D and trimming. The sample lists fewer than 40,000 clones; over 75% were seen once. The CDR3 extends over 15 amino acids. The trim removed 5 bases at V and 7 bases at J, leaving 9 bases unmatched. Per the germline V gene, CDR1 is MDHEN and CDR2 is SYDVKM. V usage is TRBV28 and J usage is TRBJ1-4; 8 positions match TRBD1. The receptor comes from a man in his 60s with active COVID-19. The sample was peripheral blood. The DNA for the CDR3 is TGTGCCAGCAGTATGCCCGGGACAGGACTTGAAAAACTGTTTTTT. This sequence encodes CASSMPGTGLEKLFF.